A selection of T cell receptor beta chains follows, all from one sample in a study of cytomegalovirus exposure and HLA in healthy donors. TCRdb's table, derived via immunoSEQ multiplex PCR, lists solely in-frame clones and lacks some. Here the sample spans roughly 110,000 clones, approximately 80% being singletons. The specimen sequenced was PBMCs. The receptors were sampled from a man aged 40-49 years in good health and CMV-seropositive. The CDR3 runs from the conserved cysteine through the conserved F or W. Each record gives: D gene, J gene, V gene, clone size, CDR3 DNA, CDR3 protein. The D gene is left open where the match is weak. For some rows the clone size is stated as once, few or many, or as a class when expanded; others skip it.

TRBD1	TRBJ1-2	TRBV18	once	TGTGCCAGCTCACCCGGGACAGGGATCTCTAACTATGGCTACACCTTC	CASSPGTGISNYGYTF
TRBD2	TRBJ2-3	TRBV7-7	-	TGTGCTAGCAGCGCTTATACCGGGACTAGCGGGGCAGATACGCAGTATTTT	CASSAYTGTSGADTQYF
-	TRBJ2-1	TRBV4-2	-	TGTGCCAGCAGCCAAGATTTGGGCAGCTCCTACAATGAGCAGTTCTTC	CASSQDLGSSYNEQFF
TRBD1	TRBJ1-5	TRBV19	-	TGTGCCAGTCATGACAGGGACAATCAGCCCCAGCATTTT	CASHDRDNQPQHF
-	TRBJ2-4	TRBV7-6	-	TGTGCCAGCAGCTCGTCGTCCAAAAACATTCAGTACTTC	CASSSSSKNIQYF
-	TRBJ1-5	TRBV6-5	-	TGTGCCAGCCTCTCGTCACGCCGGAGCAATCAGCCCCAGCATTTT	CASLSSRRSNQPQHF
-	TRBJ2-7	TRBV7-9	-	TGTGCCAGCAGCTTAGCGATGGGGGGAAACGAGCAGTACTTC	CASSLAMGGNEQYF
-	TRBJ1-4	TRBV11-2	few	TGTGCCAGCAGCTTAGATGTGACAGTAAATGAAAAACTGTTTTTT	CASSLDVTVNEKLFF
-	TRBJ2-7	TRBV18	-	TGTGCCAGCTCAGGGCGCTACGAGCAGTACTTC	CASSGRYEQYF
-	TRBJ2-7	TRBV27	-	TGTGCCAGCAGTTTCAACACAGGGTCCCACGAGCAGTACTTC	CASSFNTGSHEQYF
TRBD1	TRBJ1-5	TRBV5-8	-	TGTGCCACCGCTGGGAGACAGGGGGCGAGGCAGCCCCAGCATTTT	CATAGRQGARQPQHF
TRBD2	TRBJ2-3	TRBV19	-	TGTGCCAGTAGTATAGGTAGCGGGGGCCCACTCACAGATACGCAGTATTTT	CASSIGSGGPLTDTQYF
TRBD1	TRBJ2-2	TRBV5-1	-	TGCGCCAGCAGCACCGGGACAGTCGGCACCGGGGAGCTGTTTTTT	CASSTGTVGTGELFF
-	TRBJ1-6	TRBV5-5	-	TGTGCCAGCAGCTTTGGTCAGGGTGGTTCACCCCTCCACTTT	CASSFGQGGSPLHF
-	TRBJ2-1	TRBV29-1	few	TGCAGCGTTGAAGGAGAGGGATTGGTGCAGTTCTTC	CSVEGEGLVQFF